What follows is one T cell receptor beta chain and its context. Which antigen it targets is not known. No clone much larger than this one lies a single base away; base qualities are absent. This sample is drawn from a study of shared T cell receptors in the human thymus (TCRdb year 2021). For the study in its entirety: The study examined how self-reactive, shared T-cell receptor alpha chains are generated in the human thymus.

The library came from the immunoSEQ multiplex PCR assay. TCRdb obtained this table from immuneACCESS and retained in-frame rearrangements with V and J assigned. These tables miss some clones; where compared with another copy, unresolved V genes account for less than half of the shortfall, and the remainder is unexplained. The sample data list about 660,000 clones, and roughly 90% of these were observed just once. 0.0095% to 0.012% of the sample is taken by the ten largest. V gives up 4 bases and J gives up 1 base, and the segment between their germline ends measures 18 bases. The germline V gene supplies CDR1 MGHRA and CDR2 YSYEKL. The CDR3 contains 17 residues, cysteine and phenylalanine counted. The kept DNA is CDR3 alone, 51 bases in frame from the first base. Another study also made use of these data, one on human thymus T cells. Looking at the second paper: Donors were immunologically healthy infants undergoing open corrective cardiac surgery for congenital heart defects in Finland. The thymus tissue came from surgical resects taken out during corrective cardiac surgery. Biased V and J gene segment usage appeared to be present in both thymic and peripheral blood repertoires. Highly overlapping thymic TCR repertoires among unrelated individuals were reported in the related research. The study used roughly 8 infant thymus samples plus four related peripheral blood samples to characterize TCR alpha and beta repertoires. The cohort included several male and a couple of female infants, with donor ages spanning 7 to 244 days. After being mechanically released from the tissue, thymocytes were kept at -70 degrees C in pellets of about 9.5-30 million cells. Genomic DNA was extracted from frozen cell pellets with a QIAsymphony instrument. The immunoSEQ multiplex PCR assay was used to amplify the TCRB and TCRAD loci from a standardized amount of quality-controlled genomic DNA. The V(D)J region was spanned by amplicons of a length sufficient to cover the CDR3 and to identify V and J genes. Through the commercial immunoSEQ service, the amplicons were sequenced on an Illumina platform. Primer bias and sequencing errors were corrected using previously described methods, and TCRAD and TCRB definitions followed the IMGT database. Analysis of the repertoires was done with immunoSEQ Analyzer 3.0 and VDJTools and included basic statistics, V/J segment usage, diversity estimates, rarefaction and pairwise overlap. Chao1, ChaoE, Efron-Thisted, Shannon and inverse Simpson indices were used to estimate diversity, which was also estimated on datasets down-sampled to the smallest sample. Repertoire overlap was assessed by strict matching of CDR3 nucleotide sequence, V gene and J gene, and clustering was done by Jaccard-based multidimensional scaling. On average, thymus samples yielded about 730,000 unique TCRB clonotypes, whereas blood samples yielded some 92,000.

The sequence joins TRBV4-1 to TRBJ2-3, with TRBD1 as a weak D call on 6 bases. The specimen sequenced was thymocytes. The TCR comes from a boy younger than two with a congenital heart defect. Donor details come from another sample of the same person, matched by shared clones. The CDR3 region reads CASSRNPQGRGTDTQYF. Read as DNA, the sequence is TGCGCCAGCAGCCGGAACCCACAGGGAAGGGGCACAGATACGCAGTATTTT.